A selection of T cell receptor beta chains follows, all from one sample in a study of cytomegalovirus exposure and HLA in healthy donors. TCRdb's copy holds only in-frame clones and misses some; the assay was immunoSEQ multiplex PCR. Of more than 120,000 clones in the sample, more than 85% were seen once. What was sequenced was PBMCs. Receptors were obtained from a man between 18 and 35 years old in good health and CMV-seropositive. Both conserved end residues are part of each CDR3. A D gene is named only where the DNA matches it firmly. Clone size is shown for a subset of rows, as once, few, many or a class of expanded clone.

TRBD1	.	TRBV7-9	TRBJ1-2	CASSSIYRGEDGYTF	TGTGCCAGCAGCTCGATTTACAGGGGTGAGGATGGCTACACCTTC
.	.	TRBV13	TRBJ2-1	CASSLLYNEQFF	TGTGCCAGCAGCTTACTATACAATGAGCAGTTCTTC
TRBD2	.	TRBV5-6	TRBJ2-1	CASSLVSSGADEQFF	TGTGCCAGCAGCTTGGTTTCTAGCGGGGCCGATGAGCAGTTCTTC
.	.	TRBV11-2	TRBJ2-2	CASSFVRQADTGELFF	TGTGCCAGCAGCTTTGTTCGGCAGGCCGACACCGGGGAGCTGTTTTTT
.	.	TRBV30	TRBJ1-1	CAWTRGLNTEAFF	TGTGCCTGGACCAGGGGACTGAACACTGAAGCTTTCTTT
.	.	TRBV7-2	TRBJ2-7	CASSLARERYF	TGTGCCAGCAGCTTGGCCAGGGAACGGTACTTC
TRBD1	.	TRBV29-1	TRBJ2-7	CSGTGSTYEQYF	TGCAGCGGGACAGGGAGTACCTACGAGCAGTACTTC
.	.	TRBV27	TRBJ1-4	CASRDSGPNVKLFF	TGTGCCAGCAGGGACAGTGGGCCCAATGTTAAACTGTTTTTT
.	.	TRBV6-6	TRBJ1-2	CASSYAAGLGFF	TGTGCCAGCAGTTACGCGGCAGGGTTGGGTTTCTTC
.	.	TRBV10-3	TRBJ1-6	CAIRADTDNSPLHF	TGTGCCATCAGGGCTGACACAGATAATTCACCCCTCCACTTT
.	.	TRBV6-1	TRBJ1-5	CASSVVSQPQHF	TGTGCCAGCAGTGTGGTTAGTCAGCCCCAGCATTTT
.	.	TRBV6-6	TRBJ2-7	CASRRQVNYEQYF	TGTGCCAGCAGGCGACAGGTCAACTACGAGCAGTACTTC
TRBD2	.	TRBV4-2	TRBJ2-3	CASSQAGERADTQYF	TGTGCCAGCAGCCAGGCGGGAGAAAGGGCAGATACGCAGTATTTT
.	.	TRBV11-2	TRBJ1-6	CASSPTFNSPLHF	TGTGCCAGCAGCCCTACTTTCAATTCACCCCTCCACTTT
TRBD1	.	TRBV2	TRBJ1-2	CASTRQQGAGGYTF	TGTGCCAGCACACGACAACAGGGGGCAGGGGGCTACACCTTC
.	.	TRBV19	TRBJ1-2	CASSPQGAYGYTF	TGTGCCAGTTCCCCACAGGGCGCCTATGGCTACACCTTC
.	.	TRBV10-3	TRBJ1-1	CAIKGERRTEAFF	TGTGCCATCAAGGGGGAGCGTCGGACTGAAGCTTTCTTT
.	.	TRBV2	TRBJ2-7	CASSDITGTKIQYF	TGTGCCAGCAGTGACATCACAGGGACAAAGATCCAGTACTTC
.	once	TRBV27	TRBJ1-4	CASSLGEKLFF	TGTGCCAGCAGTTTAGGCGAAAAACTGTTTTTT
.	many	TRBV6-1	TRBJ1-1	CASSVGHENTEAFF	TGTGCCAGCAGTGTAGGACATGAGAACACTGAAGCTTTCTTT
.	few	TRBV11-3	TRBJ2-7	CASSSSGQGLDEQYF	TGTGCCAGCAGCTCAAGCGGCCAGGGGTTGGACGAGCAGTACTTC
TRBD1	.	TRBV7-6	TRBJ1-2	CASSLGQGAGVAGYTF	TGTGCCAGCAGCCTGGGACAGGGAGCTGGGGTTGCTGGCTACACCTTC
TRBD1	.	TRBV2	TRBJ1-2	CASTSIGTGGIGYGYTF	TGTGCCAGCACCAGCATCGGGACAGGGGGTATAGGCTATGGCTACACCTTC
TRBD2	.	TRBV29-1	TRBJ2-1	CSSRGTSGYNEQFF	TGCAGCTCCCGCGGGACTAGCGGGTACAATGAGCAGTTCTTC
TRBD1	.	TRBV2	TRBJ2-2	CASSPDRASTGELFF	TGTGCCAGCAGTCCCGACAGGGCCTCTACCGGGGAGCTGTTTTTT
.	.	TRBV12-1	TRBJ1-1	CASIRGSPTGEAFF	TGTGCCAGCATCCGGGGTAGCCCGACAGGGGAAGCTTTCTTT
TRBD2	.	TRBV27	TRBJ2-3	CASSLLRETGDTQYF	TGTGCCAGCAGTTTATTGCGGGAGACGGGAGATACGCAGTATTTT
.	.	TRBV5-1	TRBJ1-2	CASSLRPPEQGYGYTF	TGCGCCAGCAGCTTGAGGCCCCCAGAACAGGGCTATGGCTACACCTTC
TRBD2	.	TRBV19	TRBJ2-1	CASGGAYNEQFF	TGTGCCAGCGGGGGGGCCTACAATGAGCAGTTCTTC
.	.	TRBV6-1	TRBJ2-7	CASSEREVFYEQYF	TGTGCCAGCAGTGAACGGGAAGTTTTCTACGAGCAGTACTTC
TRBD2	.	TRBV30	TRBJ2-7	CAWDTGTRGEQYF	TGTGCCTGGGACACCGGGACTAGGGGTGAGCAGTACTTC
.	few	TRBV27	TRBJ1-2	CASSFKGGGGYTF	TGTGCCAGCAGTTTTAAGGGAGGCGGGGGCTACACCTTC
TRBD1	.	TRBV7-2	TRBJ1-2	CASSLGQTANYGYTF	TGTGCCAGCAGCTTGGGACAGACAGCTAACTATGGCTACACCTTC
.	.	TRBV19	TRBJ1-2	CASSIEGRGYTF	TGTGCCAGTAGTATAGAGGGGCGCGGCTACACCTTC
.	.	TRBV27	TRBJ2-7	CASSFRDNYEQYF	TGTGCCAGCAGTTTTAGGGACAACTACGAGCAGTACTTC
TRBD1	.	TRBV18	TRBJ1-2	CASSPPGQGGYGYTF	TGTGCCAGCTCACCGCCCGGACAGGGAGGCTATGGCTACACCTTC
TRBD2	.	TRBV6-1	TRBJ2-5	CASSEQLTGGETQYF	TGTGCCAGCAGTGAGCAGTTAACGGGAGGGGAGACCCAGTACTTC